These 32 T cell receptor beta chains were all obtained from the same sample, sequenced in a study of blood T cell repertoires in COVID-19 (dated by TCRdb to the early 2020s). Library creation used the immunoSEQ multiplex PCR assay. The source is immuneACCESS, and TCRdb retained only in-frame sequences with V and J called. Part of the clones is not carried over; for the studies checked, unresolved V genes explain less than half of this, and the remainder is unexplained. For this sample there are 90,000 to 150,000 clones; roughly three quarters appear just once. The ten largest account for over 6.5% of the sample. Material for sequencing was peripheral blood. Receptors were obtained from a human donor in a cohort sampled during active COVID-19.

V and J are TRBV30 and TRBJ1-6, with TRBD1 identical over 7 bases. Germline-derived CDR1 and CDR2 are GTSNPN and SVGIG (reference sequence). V was pared by 0 bases and J by 5 bases, with 4 bases of the junction left unmatched. The length of the CDR3 is 15 residues. The CDR3 DNA follows: TGTGCCTGGAGTGTAGGGGGCAGCGATAATTCACCCCTCCACTTT. As protein: CAWSVGGSDNSPLHF.

The chain combines TRBV3-1 (or the pseudogene TRBV3-2) with TRBJ1-3, with TRBD1 identical over 8 bases. The length of the CDR3 is 15 residues. The V and J ends lost 5 bases and 2 bases, in that order; junction bases with no gene match: 5. From germline, CDR1 is LGHDT and CDR2 YNNKEL (reference sequence). In DNA, the CDR3 is TGTGCCAGCAGCTTTACAGGGGGACCTGGAAACACCATATATTTT. Translating gives CASSFTGGPGNTIYF.

A word on this clone: Distinct nucleotide sequences in the sample also encode this CDR3. This CDR3 is CASSQGDRAYEQYF. As DNA, the CDR3 is TGTGCCAGCAGCCAAGGAGACAGGGCCTACGAGCAGTACTTC. The chain carries TRBV3-1 (or the pseudogene TRBV3-2) and TRBJ2-7, with TRBD1 matching over 7 bases. Germline CDR1 is LGHDT and CDR2 is YNNKEL (reference sequence). The CDR3 consists of 14 residues. V gave up 1 base and J gave up 2 bases; unmatched junction bases: 2.

The CDR3 region is CASSIETGTYEQYF. The CDR3 DNA sequence: TGTGCCAGTAGTATAGAAACGGGTACCTACGAGCAGTACTTC. V usage is TRBV19 and J usage is TRBJ2-7; no firm D call. With 0 bases removed from V and 2 bases from J, the gap between germline ends came to 8 bases. CDR1 is LNHDA and CDR2 is SQIVND in the germline V gene (reference sequence). This CDR3 comprises 14 residues.

V is TRBV7-9 and J is TRBJ2-7; 11 nucleotides agree with TRBD2. The CDR3 extends over 16 amino acids. Germline CDR1 SEHNR, CDR2 FQNEAQ (reference sequence). Trimming cost V 5 bases and J 3 bases; bases outside gene matches: 9. The CDR3: CASSPTSGKYLYEQYF. In DNA form, the CDR3 reads TGTGCCAGCAGCCCGACTAGCGGGAAATATCTCTACGAGCAGTACTTC. The full variable domain, rest sourced from reference TRBV7-9 and TRBJ2-7, is DTGVSQNPRHKITKRGQNVTFRCDPISEHNRLYWYRQTLGQGPEFLTYFQNEAQLEKSRLLSDRFSAERPKGSFSTLEIQRTEQGDSAMYLCASSPTSGKYLYEQYFGPGTRLTVT.

The chain employs TRBV6-5 and TRBJ2-1; 9 bases are a match to TRBD2. After removal of 2 bases from V and 8 bases from J, the junction contained 7 bases not matched to a gene. The CDR3 runs to 15 residues. The germline V gene encodes CDR1 MNHEY and CDR2 SVGAGI. In DNA form, the CDR3 reads TGTGCCAGCAGTTACAGGGGGACTAGCATCGATGAGCAGTTCTTC. Translation: CASSYRGTSIDEQFF.

V usage is TRBV19 and J usage is TRBJ2-7; D remains ambiguous. The CDR3 spans 15 residues. Germline loops: CDR1 LNHDA, CDR2 SQIVND (reference sequence). Trimming cost V 3 bases and J 2 bases, with 14 bases left between them. The CDR3: CASSIGWAGAYEQYF. CDR3 DNA: TGTGCCAGTAGTATTGGGTGGGCAGGCGCCTACGAGCAGTACTTC.

This chain uses TRBV3-1 (or the pseudogene TRBV3-2) with TRBJ2-7, with TRBD1 matching 9 bases. V lost 6 bases to trimming and J lost 3 bases; unmatched junction nucleotides: 6. Germline CDR1 reads LGHDT; CDR2 reads YNNKEL (reference sequence). This CDR3 contains 14 residues. CDR3 nucleotide sequence: TGTGCCAGCAGTTACGGACAGGGGAGCTACGAGCAGTACTTC. Its translation is CASSYGQGSYEQYF.

V and J are TRBV4-1 and TRBJ2-7; 9 bases are a match to TRBD1. Germline V gene lookup returns CDR1 MGHRA and CDR2 YSYEKL. This CDR3 contains 15 residues. Germline trimming cut 2 bases from V and 6 bases from J; bases unmatched to any gene: 8. This chain's CDR3 is CASSQWGQGMGEQYF. CDR3 coding DNA: TGCGCCAGCAGCCAATGGGGACAGGGTATGGGCGAGCAGTACTTC.

The chain joins TRBV12-5 to TRBJ2-7; D is uncertain. Trimming took off 2 bases at V and 2 bases at J, with 7 bases between the two ends. Germline loops: CDR1 LGHNT, CDR2 FRNRAP. The CDR3 runs 13 residues. The CDR3 bases are TGTGCTAGTGGTTTGATAGATACCTACGAGCAGTACTTC. Protein product: CASGLIDTYEQYF.

This clone has more than one count but fewer than ten. The chain couples TRBV2 to TRBJ2-7; D is uncertain. The CDR3 runs 14 residues. The V and J ends lost 1 base and 0 bases respectively, with 7 bases between them. Germline CDR1 is SNHLY and CDR2 is FYNNEI. CDR3 DNA sequence: TGTGCCAGCAGTGAAGACTCTTCCTCCTACGAGCAGTACTTC. Translation gives CASSEDSSSYEQYF.

The chain joins TRBV14 to TRBJ1-2; no clear D gene. The V gene lost 1 base and the J gene lost 4 bases, with 7 bases spanning the gap. Germline CDR1 and CDR2: SGHDN and FVKESK. This CDR3 is 13 amino acids long. CDR3 DNA sequence: TGTGCCAGCAGCCAAGGTCCAGTCTATGGCTACACCTTC. This encodes CASSQGPVYGYTF.

Only one count was recorded for this clone. CDR3 nucleotides: TGTGCCAGCAGGGGGACTAGCGGGAGGTTCGGGGAGCTGTTTTTT. It codes for CASRGTSGRFGELFF. The rearrangement links TRBV7-9 to TRBJ2-2; 15 bases agree with TRBD2. Trimming took 6 bases from V and 7 from J; bases not matched to a gene: 3. Germline CDR1 SEHNR, CDR2 FQNEAQ (reference sequence). The CDR3 covers 15 residues.

The chain couples TRBV27 to TRBJ2-7; 7 bases agree with TRBD2. With 4 bases clipped from V and 5 bases from J, the junction kept 11 bases outside the gene matches. There are 15 residues in the CDR3. Germline lookup yields CDR1 MNHEY and CDR2 SMNVEV (reference sequence). The CDR3 loop is CASSSVGGGADEQYF. The CDR3 nucleotides read TGTGCCAGCAGTTCCGTTGGCGGGGGAGCCGACGAGCAGTACTTC.

This chain joins TRBV10-3 and TRBJ2-7; no clear D gene. This CDR3 region has 13 residues. Between the trimmed V and J ends, which lost 10 bases and 2 bases, there was a span of 15 bases. CDR1 ENHRY and CDR2 SYGVKD come from the germline V gene. The CDR3 DNA follows: TGTGCCACCCTTTATGAGGCACCCTACGAGCAGTACTTC. It specifies CATLYEAPYEQYF.

The V gene is TRBV5-1, the J gene TRBJ1-2; 7 nucleotides agree with TRBD1. V shed 4 bases and J 3 bases; nucleotides not matched to a gene: 12. The CDR3 sequence is 16 residues long. Per the germline V gene, CDR1 is SGHRS and CDR2 is YFSETQ. CDR3 sequence: CASSTYRGEEDYGYTF. The DNA for the CDR3 is TGCGCCAGCAGCACTTACAGGGGCGAGGAAGACTATGGCTACACCTTC.

This rearrangement joins TRBV10-3 to TRBJ1-2; tentatively, D is TRBD1 (6 bases). The CDR3 totals 12 residues. Germline CDR1 reads ENHRY; CDR2 reads SYGVKD. Trimming left V 8 bases short and J 2 bases short, with 9 bases between. In DNA, the CDR3 is TGTGCCATCGGGGGCCAGAACTATGGCTACACCTTC. The encoded protein is CAIGGQNYGYTF.

This chain uses TRBV15 with TRBJ1-2; TRBD1 matches 7 bases. Per germline, CDR1 LNHNV and CDR2 YYDKDF (reference sequence). This CDR3 is 16 amino acids long. J gave up 3 bases and V 3 bases, and 10 bases lay outside the gene matches. The CDR3 spells CATSSFRGLADYGYTF. CDR3 nucleotide sequence: TGTGCCACCAGCAGTTTTAGGGGGCTGGCAGACTATGGCTACACCTTC. The variable domain in full, with the rest retrieved from reference TRBV15 and TRBJ1-2, is DAMVIQNPRYQVTQFGKPVTLSCSQTLNHNVMYWYQQKSSQAPKLLFHYYDKDFNNEADTPDNFQSRRPNTSFCFLDIRSPGLGDTAMYLCATSSFRGLADYGYTFGSGTRLTVV.

The table lists this clone with a few counts. The CDR3: CASSTGVMAFF. The CDR3 DNA is TGTGCCAGCAGTACCGGGGTGATGGCTTTCTTT. The chain uses TRBV28 and TRBJ1-1; D is ambiguous. The CDR3 has 11 residues. The germline V gene encodes CDR1 MDHEN and CDR2 SYDVKM. V was trimmed by 5 bases and J by 11 bases, leaving 12 bases between them.

The rearrangement links TRBV6-1 to TRBJ1-1; D is undetermined. The length of the CDR3 is 11 residues. V lost 3 bases and J lost 7, with 6 bases in between. Germline CDR1 reads MNHNS; CDR2 reads SASEGT. CDR3 sequence reads: CASSDGDEAFF. The CDR3 bases are TGTGCCAGCAGTGACGGGGATGAAGCTTTCTTT.

The chain links TRBV2 to TRBJ2-7; TRBD1 matches 7 bases. The CDR3 runs to 16 residues. Trimming removed 5 bases from V and 0 bases from J; junction bases left unmatched: 10. Per germline, CDR1 SNHLY and CDR2 FYNNEI. The chain's CDR3 is CASSPLQGTSSYEQYF. The CDR3 DNA is TGTGCCAGCAGTCCCCTACAGGGGACGAGCTCCTACGAGCAGTACTTC.

Concerning this clone: The sample holds other DNA sequences that translate to the same CDR3. J is TRBJ1-2 and V is TRBV4-1; a weak D match, TRBD1 (5 bases). Trimming took off 3 bases at V and 5 bases at J, with 10 bases between the two ends. Germline loops: CDR1 MGHRA, CDR2 YSYEKL. This CDR3 spans 13 amino acids. The CDR3 DNA sequence: TGCGCCAGCAGCCAGGGCCAGGGTTATGGCTACACCTTC. Its protein product is CASSQGQGYGYTF.

Only one count was recorded for this clone. CDR3 in DNA: TGTGCCAGCAGCGTAGAAGGGACTTCCTACGAGCAGTACTTC. Its protein product is CASSVEGTSYEQYF. The genes are TRBV9 and TRBJ2-7; D is perhaps TRBD2 (6 bases). Per germline, CDR1 SGDLS and CDR2 YYNGEE. This CDR3 has 14 residues. The germline V and J ends were trimmed by 0 bases and 1 base, with 8 bases remaining between them.

The V call is TRBV19, the J call TRBJ2-1, with 13 bases lining up with TRBD2. Losses at the gene ends were 7 bases for V and 5 bases for J; bases not matched to a gene: 5. From germline, CDR1 is LNHDA and CDR2 SQIVND (reference sequence). The CDR3 length is 15 residues. Here the CDR3 DNA reads TGTGCCAGTAAAACTAGCGGGGGGGATAACAATGAGCAGTTCTTC. Encoded protein: CASKTSGGDNNEQFF.

This clone was counted a single time. The chain recombines TRBV11-2 with TRBJ2-7, with TRBD1 matching over 7 bases. The CDR3 is made up of 14 amino acids. Germline V gene data show CDR1 as SGHAT and CDR2 as FQNNGV. Trimming removed 3 bases from V and 0 bases from J; junction bases left unmatched: 2. The CDR3 coding sequence is TGTGCCAGCAGCTTCAGGGGGAGCTCCTACGAGCAGTACTTC. It encodes CASSFRGSSYEQYF. Looking up the rest from reference TRBV11-2 and TRBJ2-7 gives the full variable domain: EAGVAQSPRYKIIEKRQSVAFWCNPISGHATLYWYQQILGQGPKLLIQFQNNGVVDDSQLPKDRFSAERLKGVDSTLKIQPAKLEDSAVYLCASSFRGSSYEQYFGPGTRLTVT.

This clone has more than one count but fewer than ten. The chain is built from TRBV7-9 and TRBJ1-1; a possible D gene is TRBD1 (6 bases). Trimming took off 8 bases at V and 7 bases at J, with 11 bases between the two ends. Germline V gene sequence: CDR1 SEHNR, CDR2 FQNEAQ (reference sequence). The CDR3 sequence is 11 residues long. CDR3 amino acids: CASGRGGEAFF. For the CDR3, the DNA is TGTGCCAGCGGAAGGGGGGGTGAAGCTTTCTTT.

This clone was counted only a few times. The chain combines TRBV7-9 with TRBJ1-1, with D hard to call. The CDR3 has 12 residues. Germline V lookup: CDR1 SEHNR, CDR2 FQNEAQ (reference sequence). Trimming removed 2 bases at V and 1 base at J, with 2 bases between. CDR3 nucleotides: TGTGCCAGCAGCTTACAGAACACTGAAGCTTTCTTT. It encodes CASSLQNTEAFF.

The V gene is TRBV5-4, the J gene TRBJ2-7; D may be TRBD1 (5 bases). This CDR3 region has 15 residues. V shed 4 bases and J shed 0 bases, with 14 bases lying between them. Per the germline V gene, CDR1 is SGHNT and CDR2 is YYREEE (reference sequence). The CDR3 loop reads CASSPAMDTSYEQYF. CDR3 DNA: TGTGCCAGCAGCCCCGCCATGGACACCTCCTACGAGCAGTACTTC.

This clone has a single count. V is TRBV27 and J is TRBJ2-7; TRBD2 matches 10 bases. J gave up 2 bases and V 5 bases, and 12 bases lay outside the gene matches. Germline CDR1 reads MNHEY; CDR2 reads SMNVEV (reference sequence). The CDR3 has 17 amino acids. This CDR3 reads CASSPTPLAGATYEQYF. Here the CDR3 DNA reads TGTGCCAGCAGTCCAACACCTCTAGCGGGGGCGACCTACGAGCAGTACTTC.

This chain uses TRBV6-5 with TRBJ2-7; 11 positions match TRBD2. The V gene's germline CDR1 is MNHEY and CDR2 SVGAGI. V dropped 8 bases and J dropped 1; count of bases not matched to a gene: 7. The CDR3 is 15 residues long. The CDR3 loop reads CASREGLAVSYEQYF. The DNA of the CDR3 is TGTGCCAGCCGAGAGGGACTAGCGGTTTCCTACGAGCAGTACTTC.

V is TRBV12-3 or TRBV12-4 and J is TRBJ2-7; tentative D call: TRBD2 (5 bases). The CDR3 has 13 amino acids. V was shortened by 3 bases and J by 1 base, with 7 bases between the two germline ends. CDR3 residues: CASSFGVSYEQYF. Here the CDR3 DNA reads TGTGCCAGCAGTTTCGGGGTTTCCTACGAGCAGTACTTC.

This chain joins TRBV7-9 and TRBJ1-2, with 7 bases identical to TRBD1. The CDR3 spans 16 residues. The trim removed 0 bases at V and 5 bases at J, leaving 9 bases unmatched. Germline V gene sequence: CDR1 SEHNR, CDR2 FQNEAQ (reference sequence). In DNA form, the CDR3 reads TGTGCCAGCAGCTTAGCATTGGGACAGCAGAAGTATGGCTACACCTTC. This translates into CASSLALGQQKYGYTF.